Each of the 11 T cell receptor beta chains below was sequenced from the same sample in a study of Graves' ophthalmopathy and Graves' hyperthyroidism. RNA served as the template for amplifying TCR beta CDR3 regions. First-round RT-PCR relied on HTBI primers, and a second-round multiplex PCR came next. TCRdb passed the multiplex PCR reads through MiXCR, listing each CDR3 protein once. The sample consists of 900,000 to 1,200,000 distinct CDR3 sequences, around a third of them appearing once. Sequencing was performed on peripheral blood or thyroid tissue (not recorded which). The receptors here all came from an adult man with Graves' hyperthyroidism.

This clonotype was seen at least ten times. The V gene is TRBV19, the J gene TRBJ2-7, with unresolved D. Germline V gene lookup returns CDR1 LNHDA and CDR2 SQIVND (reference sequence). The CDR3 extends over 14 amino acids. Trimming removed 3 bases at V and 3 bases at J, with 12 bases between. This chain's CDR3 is CASSINRVSYEQYF. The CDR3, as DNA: TGTGCCAGTAGTATCAACAGAGTAAGCTACGAGCAGTACTTC. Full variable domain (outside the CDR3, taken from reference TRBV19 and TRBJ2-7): DGGITQSPKYLFRKEGQNVTLSCEQNLNHDAMYWYRQDPGQGLRLIYYSQIVNDFQKGDIAEGYSVSREKKESFPLTVTSAQKNPTAFYLCASSINRVSYEQYFGPGTRLTVT.

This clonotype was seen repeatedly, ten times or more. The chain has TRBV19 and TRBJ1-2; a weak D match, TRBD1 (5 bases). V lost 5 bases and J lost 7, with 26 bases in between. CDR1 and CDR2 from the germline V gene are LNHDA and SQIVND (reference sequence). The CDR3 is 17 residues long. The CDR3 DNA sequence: TGTGCCAGTAGTCAAACGTCCATGGGGACTGAAGAACTTGGCTACACCTTC. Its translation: CASSQTSMGTEELGYTF.

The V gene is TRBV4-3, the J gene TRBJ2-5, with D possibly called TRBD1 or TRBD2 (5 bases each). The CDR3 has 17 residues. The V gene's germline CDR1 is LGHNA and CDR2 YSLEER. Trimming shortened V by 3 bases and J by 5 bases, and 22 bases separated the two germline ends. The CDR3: CASSQTSGPLKEETQYF. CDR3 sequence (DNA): TGCGCCAGCAGCCAGACGTCGGGACCCCTAAAAGAGGAGACCCAGTACTTC.

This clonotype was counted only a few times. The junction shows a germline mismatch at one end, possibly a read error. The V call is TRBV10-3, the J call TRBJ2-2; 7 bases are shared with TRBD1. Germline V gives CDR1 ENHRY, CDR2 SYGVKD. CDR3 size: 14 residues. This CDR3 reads CAISPTGNTGELSW. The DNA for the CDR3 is TGTGCCATCAGCCCGACAGGGAACACCGGGGAGCTGTCTTGG.

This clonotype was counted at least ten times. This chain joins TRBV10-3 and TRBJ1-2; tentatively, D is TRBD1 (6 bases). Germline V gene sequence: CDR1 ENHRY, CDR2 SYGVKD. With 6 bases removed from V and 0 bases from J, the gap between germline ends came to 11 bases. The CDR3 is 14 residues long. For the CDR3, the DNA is TGTGCCATCAGGGCGACAGGAACTAACTATGGCTACACCTTC. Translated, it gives CAIRATGTNYGYTF.

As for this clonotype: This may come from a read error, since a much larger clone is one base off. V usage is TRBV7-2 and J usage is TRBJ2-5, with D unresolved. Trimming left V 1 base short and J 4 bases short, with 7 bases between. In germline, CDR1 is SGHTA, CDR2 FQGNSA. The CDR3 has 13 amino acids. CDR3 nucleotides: TGTACCAGCAGCTTAGAGTTTTTAGAGACCCAGTACTTC. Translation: CTSSLEFLETQYF.

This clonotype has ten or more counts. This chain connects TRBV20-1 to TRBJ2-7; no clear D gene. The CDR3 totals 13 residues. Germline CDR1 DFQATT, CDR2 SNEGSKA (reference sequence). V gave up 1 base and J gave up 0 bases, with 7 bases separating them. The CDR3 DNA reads TGCAGTGCTAGAGCCCGGACCTCCTACGAGCAGTACTTC. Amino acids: CSARARTSYEQYF.

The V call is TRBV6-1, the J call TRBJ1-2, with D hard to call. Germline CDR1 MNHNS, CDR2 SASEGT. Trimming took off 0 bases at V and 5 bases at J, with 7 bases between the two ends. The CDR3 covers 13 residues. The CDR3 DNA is TGTGCCAGCAGTGAAGCGGCATATTATGGCTACACCTTC. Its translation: CASSEAAYYGYTF.

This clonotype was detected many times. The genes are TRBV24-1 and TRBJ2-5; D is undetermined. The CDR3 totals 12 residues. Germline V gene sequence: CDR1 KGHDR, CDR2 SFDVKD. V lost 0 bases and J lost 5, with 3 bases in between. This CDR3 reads CATSDLWETQYF. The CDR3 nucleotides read TGTGCCACCAGTGATTTGTGGGAGACCCAGTACTTC.

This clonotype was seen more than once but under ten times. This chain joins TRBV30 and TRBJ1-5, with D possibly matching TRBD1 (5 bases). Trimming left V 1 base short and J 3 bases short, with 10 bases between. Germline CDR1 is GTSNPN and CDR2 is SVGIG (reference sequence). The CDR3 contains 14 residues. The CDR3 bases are TGTGCCTGGAGTGACGACAGTTTCAATCAGCCCCAGCATTTT. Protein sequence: CAWSDDSFNQPQHF.

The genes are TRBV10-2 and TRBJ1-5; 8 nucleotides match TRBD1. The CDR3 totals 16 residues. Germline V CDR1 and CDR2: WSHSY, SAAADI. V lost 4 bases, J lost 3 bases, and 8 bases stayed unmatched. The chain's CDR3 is CASSGKTGEVNQPQHF. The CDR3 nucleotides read TGCGCCAGCAGTGGGAAGACAGGGGAGGTCAATCAGCCCCAGCATTTT.